Listed here are 30 T cell receptor beta chains from one sample, sequenced in a study of OX40 agonist ivuxolimab in advanced cancers. The data were produced by immunoSEQ multiplex PCR, yet TCRdb's version contains in-frame clones alone and is incomplete. The sample yields 100,000 to 120,000 clones, roughly nine tenths seen once. The sample here was CD4+ or CD8+ T cells sorted from blood, taken in a trial of the OX40 agonist ivuxolimab. These receptors originate from an adult with an advanced solid tumor such as melanoma, head and neck, liver or kidney cancer.

This clone was detected once. V is TRBV29-1 and J is TRBJ2-3, with D perhaps TRBD1 or TRBD2 (5 bases each). The CDR3 runs 15 residues. Germline V gives CDR1 SQVTM, CDR2 ANQGSEA. Trimming took 4 bases from V and 0 from J, leaving 14 bases between them. CDR3 sequence: CSVGGFGASTDTQYF. CDR3 DNA sequence: TGCAGCGTTGGGGGGTTTGGGGCAAGCACAGATACGCAGTATTTT.

The chain combines TRBV6-1 with TRBJ1-2, with D unresolved. V gave up 5 bases and J gave up 0 bases, with 4 bases separating them. The CDR3 runs to 12 residues. CDR1 is MNHNS, CDR2 SASEGT, per germline. The CDR3: CASSTTNYGYTF. The CDR3 DNA sequence: TGTGCCAGCAGTACTACTAACTATGGCTACACCTTC.

V usage is TRBV29-1 and J usage is TRBJ2-2; D may be TRBD1 (5 bases). This CDR3 is built from 12 residues. Per the germline V gene, CDR1 is SQVTM and CDR2 is ANQGSEA. Trimming shortened V by 4 bases and J by 5 bases, and 8 bases separated the two germline ends. The CDR3 DNA reads as TGCAGCGTTGCAGGGTCTACCGGGGAGCTGTTTTTT. This encodes CSVAGSTGELFF.

The V gene is TRBV2, the J gene TRBJ1-6; TRBD1 might be the D (6 bases). The CDR3 contains 15 residues. Germline lookup yields CDR1 SNHLY and CDR2 FYNNEI. The V end was cut by 4 bases, the J end by 9 bases, with 16 bases between. CDR3 sequence: CASSGGARLGSPLHF. CDR3 coding DNA: TGTGCCAGCAGTGGGGGGGCCAGGTTGGGTTCACCCCTCCACTTT.

The chain recombines TRBV6-4 with TRBJ2-3; D unclear. The V end lost 5 bases, the J end lost 4 bases, and 10 bases lay between the germline ends. The CDR3 spans 13 residues. The germline CDR1 and CDR2 sequences are MRHNA and SNTAGT. CDR3 loop: CASSPGLADTQYF. The CDR3 nucleotides are TGTGCCAGCAGTCCAGGTCTGGCAGATACGCAGTATTTT.

The chain employs TRBV7-8 and TRBJ2-7; D is undetermined. The CDR3 contains 13 residues. Germline loops: CDR1 SGHVS, CDR2 FQNEAQ. V shed 5 bases and J shed 4 bases, with 12 bases lying between them. CDR3 sequence: CASSLTRGYEQYF. CDR3 bases: TGTGCCAGCAGCCTTACGCGCGGTTACGAGCAGTACTTC.

The chain carries TRBV18 and TRBJ1-1; D gene unclear. The CDR3 runs 13 residues. Trimming pared 6 bases from V and 3 bases from J, leaving 11 bases between. CDR1 and CDR2 (germline): KGHSH, LQKENI. The CDR3 is CASSAHADTEAFF. DNA of the CDR3: TGTGCCAGCTCCGCCCATGCGGACACTGAAGCTTTCTTT.

V is TRBV11-2 and J is TRBJ2-1; a weak D match, TRBD2 (5 bases). The CDR3 extends over 15 amino acids. Germline V gene data show CDR1 as SGHAT and CDR2 as FQNNGV. V lost 0 bases, J lost 5 bases, and 11 bases lay in between. CDR3 DNA: TGTGCCAGCAGCTTAGAGGCGGGTTCCCACAATGAGCAGTTCTTC. As protein: CASSLEAGSHNEQFF.

The rearrangement uses TRBV28 and TRBJ2-3, with D perhaps TRBD1 (5 bases). The CDR3 contains 12 residues. Per germline, CDR1 MDHEN and CDR2 SYDVKM. Between the trimmed V and J ends, which lost 9 bases and 4 bases, there was a span of 11 bases. The CDR3 is CASSGAADTQYF. CDR3 nucleotide sequence: TGTGCCAGTAGTGGGGCAGCAGATACGCAGTATTTT.

This sequence joins TRBV4-3 and TRBJ1-1, with D uncertain. V was cut by 0 bases and J by 0 bases, with 5 bases left in between. The CDR3 spans 14 residues. The germline V gene has CDR1 LGHNA and CDR2 YSLEER. The CDR3 loop is CASSQDSVNTEAFF. CDR3 nucleotide sequence: TGCGCCAGCAGCCAAGATTCGGTGAACACTGAAGCTTTCTTT.

J is TRBJ2-5 and V is TRBV4-2; D is perhaps TRBD2 (5 bases). The germline gives CDR1 LGHNA, CDR2 YNFKEQ. The V end was cut by 0 bases, the J end by 4 bases, with 9 bases between. The CDR3 is made up of 14 amino acids. CDR3 region: CASSQDLRVETQYF. In DNA, the CDR3 is TGTGCCAGCAGCCAAGATTTGAGGGTAGAGACCCAGTACTTC.

The chain uses TRBV6-5 and TRBJ1-6; D possibly corresponds to TRBD1 (6 bases). This CDR3 region has 15 residues. V dropped 0 bases and J dropped 7 bases, with 10 bases sitting between them. Germline lookup yields CDR1 MNHEY and CDR2 SVGAGI. This CDR3 is CASSYSGGDNSPLHF. CDR3 nucleotides: TGTGCCAGCAGTTACTCAGGGGGTGACAATTCACCCCTCCACTTT.

In this sample, this clone turned up once. The gene calls are TRBV5-8 and TRBJ1-1; no clear D. Germline loops: CDR1 SGHTS, CDR2 YDEGEE. The CDR3 length is 15 residues. V was clipped by 1 base and J by 0 bases, with 10 bases between them. The CDR3 is CASSLLPGLNTEAFF. CDR3 in DNA: TGTGCCAGCAGCTTGCTTCCAGGACTGAACACTGAAGCTTTCTTT. The entire variable domain, with the rest obtained from reference TRBV5-8 and TRBJ1-1, is as follows: EAGVTQSPTHLIKTRGQQATLRCSPISGHTSVYWYQQALGLGLQFLLWYDEGEERNRGNFPPRFSGRQFPNYSSELNVNALELEDSALYLCASSLLPGLNTEAFFGQGTRLTVV.

This chain connects TRBV9 to TRBJ2-1, with D perhaps matching TRBD1 (6 bases). The germline V and J ends were trimmed by 3 bases and 0 bases, with 13 bases remaining between them. The CDR3 is made up of 16 amino acids. The V gene's germline CDR1 is SGDLS and CDR2 YYNGEE. CDR3 sequence: CASSAGQRSSYNEQFF. CDR3 DNA: TGTGCCAGCAGCGCTGGACAGCGGAGCTCCTACAATGAGCAGTTCTTC.

This rearrangement joins TRBV18 to TRBJ1-1, with a possible D match to TRBD1 (5 bases). The germline V gene encodes CDR1 KGHSH and CDR2 LQKENI. The CDR3 length is 16 residues. V was cut by 2 bases and J by 1 base, with 14 bases left in between. CDR3 coding DNA: TGTGCCAGCTCACCATATACGGGCAGGGCGAACACTGAAGCTTTCTTT. It codes for CASSPYTGRANTEAFF.

The chain couples TRBV4-3 to TRBJ1-6; D is unresolved. This CDR3 contains 14 residues. Germline V gene sequence: CDR1 LGHNA, CDR2 YSLEER. The germline V and J ends were trimmed by 4 bases and 7 bases, with 11 bases remaining between them. The CDR3 is CASSPYIGNSPLHF. The DNA of the CDR3 is TGCGCCAGCAGCCCCTACATCGGCAATTCACCCCTCCACTTT.

The chain carries TRBV5-1 and TRBJ2-7; D gene unclear. CDR3 length: 15 amino acids. The germline V gene encodes CDR1 SGHRS and CDR2 YFSETQ. Trimming removed 0 bases from V and 5 bases from J, with 15 bases in between. As DNA, the CDR3 is TGCGCCAGCAGCTTGGAGGCCTCTTATACCCACGAGCAGTACTTC. Protein: CASSLEASYTHEQYF.

The chain combines TRBV19 with TRBJ2-2; TRBD1 aligns across 10 bases. CDR1 is LNHDA and CDR2 is SQIVND in the germline V gene (reference sequence). The ends lost 8 bases at V and 6 bases at J; junction bases unmatched: 12. The CDR3 contains 16 residues. The CDR3 DNA reads as TGTGCCAGTCGCCAATGGGACAGGGGAATCCCCGGGGAGCTGTTTTTT. Translation: CASRQWDRGIPGELFF.

V is TRBV6-6 and J is TRBJ2-7, with TRBD1 matching over 7 bases. CDR1 is MNHNY and CDR2 is SVGAGI in the germline V gene (reference sequence). This CDR3 has 14 amino acids. The J segment lost 1 base and the V segment lost 6 bases, leaving 6 bases of the junction unmatched. The CDR3 DNA is TGTGCCAGCAGCCCCGACAGGGCGTCCTACGAGCAGTACTTC. It specifies CASSPDRASYEQYF.

This clone was recorded only once. The V and J genes are TRBV11-1 and TRBJ2-6; no clear D gene. Germline V gene lookup returns CDR1 SGHAT and CDR2 FQDESV (reference sequence). The V gene lost 1 base and the J gene lost 4 bases, with 14 bases spanning the gap. CDR3 length: 17 residues. CDR3 loop: CASSLESRTVGANVLTF. For the CDR3, the DNA is TGTGCCAGCAGCTTAGAGAGCAGGACGGTCGGGGCCAACGTCCTGACTTTC.

This chain joins TRBV15 and TRBJ1-1; weak D call: TRBD1 (5 bases). CDR1 is LNHNV and CDR2 is YYDKDF in the germline V gene (reference sequence). V was pared by 6 bases and J by 0 bases, with 8 bases between. The CDR3 is 13 residues long. CDR3 bases: TGTGCCACCAGAGGGGACCTGAACACTGAAGCTTTCTTT. Translating it yields CATRGDLNTEAFF.

The chain carries TRBV27 and TRBJ2-3; 7 nucleotides match TRBD2. The CDR3 runs to 16 residues. CDR1 and CDR2 (germline): MNHEY, SMNVEV (reference sequence). V shed 8 bases, J shed 5 bases, and the junction held 16 bases outside the gene matches. The CDR3 here is CASGPGGKLGLDTQYF. In DNA form, the CDR3 reads TGTGCCAGCGGCCCCGGGGGGAAATTAGGGTTAGATACGCAGTATTTT.

CDR3 amino acids: CASSLQGSTYEQYF. The CDR3 nucleotides are TGTGCCAGCAGCTTGCAAGGCAGTACCTACGAGCAGTACTTC. This rearrangement joins TRBV5-6 to TRBJ2-7; no clear D gene. Trimming took 1 base from V and 2 from J, leaving 10 bases between them. Germline CDR1 reads SGHDT; CDR2 reads YYEEEE. The CDR3 has 14 amino acids. Full variable domain (rest looked up from reference TRBV5-6 and TRBJ2-7): DAGVTQSPTHLIKTRGQQVTLRCSPKSGHDTVSWYQQALGQGPQFIFQYYEEEERQRGNFPDRFSGHQFPNYSSELNVNALLLGDSALYLCASSLQGSTYEQYFGPGTRLTVT.

The chain carries TRBV7-2 and TRBJ1-1, with D uncertain. The CDR3 runs 13 residues. The V and J ends lost 4 bases and 6 bases respectively, with 12 bases between them. The germline gives CDR1 SGHTA, CDR2 FQGNSA. The CDR3 protein is CASSSLSGAEAFF. DNA of the CDR3: TGTGCCAGCAGCTCATTATCGGGAGCTGAAGCTTTCTTT.

This clone was recorded once. V is TRBV15 and J is TRBJ1-1, with 7 bases identical to TRBD1. The CDR3 totals 17 residues. Germline V gives CDR1 LNHNV, CDR2 YYDKDF (reference sequence). With V trimmed by 0 bases and J by 4 bases, 11 bases remained unmatched. CDR3 nucleotides: TGTGCCACCAGCAGAGAAATCAGGGGGGATCTGGGCACTGAAGCTTTCTTT. It encodes CATSREIRGDLGTEAFF.

The genes are TRBV18 and TRBJ1-2; D perhaps matches TRBD1 (6 bases). Trimming cost V 1 base and J 1 base, with 10 bases left between them. The length of the CDR3 is 15 residues. Germline CDR1 reads KGHSH; CDR2 reads LQKENI. CDR3 amino acids: CASSPLDSGNYGYTF. CDR3 bases: TGTGCCAGCTCACCACTGGACAGTGGTAACTATGGCTACACCTTC.

The J gene is TRBJ2-3, the V gene TRBV5-1; the D is unclear. Trimming removed 5 bases from V and 6 bases from J, with 7 bases in between. This CDR3 spans 11 amino acids. Germline loops: CDR1 SGHRS, CDR2 YFSETQ. The CDR3 spells CASRVADTQYF. CDR3 coding DNA: TGCGCCAGCAGAGTGGCGGATACGCAGTATTTT.

This clone was detected a few times. The chain is built from TRBV7-2 and TRBJ2-5; the D is unclear. The germline V and J ends were trimmed by 5 bases and 10 bases, with 17 bases remaining between them. The CDR3 sequence is 13 residues long. Per germline, CDR1 SGHTA and CDR2 FQGNSA. Written as DNA, the CDR3 is TGTGCCAGCAGCCCCACCCCCCGGCTTGACCAGTACTTC. Residues: CASSPTPRLDQYF.

J is TRBJ2-7 and V is TRBV6-6, with D possibly TRBD2 on 5 matching bases. CDR1 is MNHNY and CDR2 is SVGAGI in the germline V gene (reference sequence). The CDR3 is 12 residues long. Trimming stripped 6 bases from V and 3 bases from J, with 9 bases between. CDR3 region: CASRGSDYEQYF. The CDR3, as DNA: TGTGCCAGCAGGGGTAGCGACTACGAGCAGTACTTC.

This chain joins TRBV19 and TRBJ1-2; no definite D call. This CDR3 has 12 residues. Trimming shortened V by 7 bases and J by 8 bases, and 14 bases separated the two germline ends. Germline-derived CDR1 and CDR2 are LNHDA and SQIVND (reference sequence). The CDR3 DNA is TGTGCCAGTACCGAAAGTTTGGGGGGCTACACCTTC. Its protein product is CASTESLGGYTF.